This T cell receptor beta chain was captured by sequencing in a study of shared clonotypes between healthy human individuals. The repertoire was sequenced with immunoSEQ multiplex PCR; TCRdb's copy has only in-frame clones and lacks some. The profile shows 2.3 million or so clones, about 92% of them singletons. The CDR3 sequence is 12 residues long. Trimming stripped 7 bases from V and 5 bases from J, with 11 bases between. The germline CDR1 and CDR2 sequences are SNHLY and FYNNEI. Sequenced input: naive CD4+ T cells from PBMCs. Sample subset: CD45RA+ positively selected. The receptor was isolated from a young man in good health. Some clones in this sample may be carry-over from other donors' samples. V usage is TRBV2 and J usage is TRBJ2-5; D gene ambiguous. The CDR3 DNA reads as TGTGCCAGCACGGGCTGGGCTGAGACCCAGTACTTC. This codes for CASTGWAETQYF. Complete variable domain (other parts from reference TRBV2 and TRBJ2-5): EPEVTQTPSHQVTQMGQEVILRCVPISNHLYFYWYRQILGQKVEFLVSFYNNEISEKSEIFDDQFSVERPDGSNFTLKIRSTKLEDSAMYFCASTGWAETQYFGPGTRLLVL.